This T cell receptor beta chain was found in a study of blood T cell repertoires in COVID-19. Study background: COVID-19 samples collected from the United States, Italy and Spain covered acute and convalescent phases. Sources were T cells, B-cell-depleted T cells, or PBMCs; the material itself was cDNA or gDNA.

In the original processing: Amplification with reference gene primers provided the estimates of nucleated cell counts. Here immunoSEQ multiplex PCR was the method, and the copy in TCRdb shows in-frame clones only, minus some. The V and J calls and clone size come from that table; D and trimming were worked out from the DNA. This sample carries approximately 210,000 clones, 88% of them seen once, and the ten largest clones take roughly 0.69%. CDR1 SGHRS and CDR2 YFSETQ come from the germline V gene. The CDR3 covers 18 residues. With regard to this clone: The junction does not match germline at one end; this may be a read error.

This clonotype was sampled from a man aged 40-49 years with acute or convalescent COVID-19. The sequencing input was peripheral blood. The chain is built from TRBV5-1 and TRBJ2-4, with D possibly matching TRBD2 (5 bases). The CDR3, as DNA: TGCGCCAGCAGCTTGGGTCAGTTTCCTACCCTAGCCAAAAACATTCAGTATTTC. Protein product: CASSLGQFPTLAKNIQYF.